The 17 T cell receptor beta chains below were found in one sample sequenced in a study of OX40 agonist ivuxolimab in advanced cancers. Profiled with immunoSEQ multiplex PCR; TCRdb holds only in-frame clones, not every one. In the table there are over 25,000 clones, approximately 80% of which are singletons. The specimen comprised CD4+ or CD8+ T cells sorted from blood, sampled in a trial of the OX40 agonist ivuxolimab. The receptors derive from an adult with an advanced solid tumor such as melanoma, head and neck, liver or kidney cancer.

The chain joins TRBV7-2 to TRBJ1-3; D not certain. Trimming took 1 base from V and 0 from J, leaving 7 bases between them. The CDR3 spans 15 residues. Germline V gene data show CDR1 as SGHTA and CDR2 as FQGNSA. CDR3: CASSLVGFSGNTIYF. CDR3 DNA: TGTGCCAGCAGCTTAGTGGGATTCTCTGGAAACACCATATATTTT.

The rearrangement uses TRBV19 and TRBJ2-5; 10 nucleotides line up with TRBD2. The germline CDR1 and CDR2 sequences are LNHDA and SQIVND (reference sequence). The V and J ends lost 5 bases and 1 base, in that order; junction bases with no gene match: 4. The CDR3 length is 15 residues. The chain's CDR3 is CASSVLAGVQETQYF. The CDR3 DNA is TGTGCCAGTAGTGTCCTAGCGGGGGTCCAAGAGACCCAGTACTTC. Complete variable domain (other parts from reference TRBV19 and TRBJ2-5): DGGITQSPKYLFRKEGQNVTLSCEQNLNHDAMYWYRQDPGQGLRLIYYSQIVNDFQKGDIAEGYSVSREKKESFPLTVTSAQKNPTAFYLCASSVLAGVQETQYFGPGTRLLVL.

This clone was seen only a few times. The gene calls are TRBV11-2 and TRBJ1-1; perhaps TRBD1 as D (5 bases). Germline V gene data show CDR1 as SGHAT and CDR2 as FQNNGV. Trimming shortened V by 3 bases and J by 1 base, and 12 bases separated the two germline ends. CDR3 length equals 15 residues. The CDR3, as DNA: TGTGCCAGCAGCTTTGCAGGGCGGGGGAACACTGAAGCTTTCTTT. It encodes CASSFAGRGNTEAFF.

This clone showed up just a few times. The chain links TRBV5-5 to TRBJ2-7; 11 bases fit TRBD1. This CDR3 comprises 20 residues. Trimming took 5 bases from V and 3 from J; bases not matched to a gene: 22. Germline CDR1 is SGHKS and CDR2 is YYEKEE (reference sequence). The CDR3 bases are TGTGCCAGCAGTTTCACCATCGCCGGGACAGGGGGTCCAAGTGTCTACGAGCAGTACTTC. This sequence encodes CASSFTIAGTGGPSVYEQYF. The whole variable domain, filled in from reference TRBV5-5 and TRBJ2-7, reads DAGVTQSPTHLIKTRGQQVTLRCSPISGHKSVSWYQQVLGQGPQFIFQYYEKEERGRGNFPDRFSARQFPNYSSELNVNALLLGDSALYLCASSFTIAGTGGPSVYEQYFGPGTRLTVT.

J is TRBJ2-3 and V is TRBV12-2; the table's D call TRBD2 went unverified against the DNA. TRBV12-2 is annotated as a pseudogene. This CDR3 is built from 16 residues. In DNA, the CDR3 is TGTGCAAGTCGCTTAGTTGGCGGGGAGAGCACAGATACGCAGTATTTT. It codes for CASRLVGGESTDTQYF.

This chain uses TRBV6-5 with TRBJ2-5; 9 positions match TRBD1. V dropped 6 bases and J dropped 5; count of bases not matched to a gene: 10. Germline loops: CDR1 MNHEY, CDR2 SVGAGI. The CDR3 has 15 amino acids. The CDR3 bases are TGTGCCAGCAGGGGACTAACAGGGGGCTGGGAGACCCAGTACTTC. Translating gives CASRGLTGGWETQYF.

This chain uses TRBV5-8 with TRBJ2-5, with 7 bases aligning to TRBD1. This CDR3 is 13 amino acids long. Germline-derived CDR1 and CDR2 are SGHTS and YDEGEE. Trimming removed 4 bases from V and 2 bases from J; junction bases left unmatched: 2. This CDR3 reads CASSKDRQETQYF. The CDR3 nucleotides read TGTGCCAGCAGCAAGGACAGGCAAGAGACCCAGTACTTC.

The V gene is TRBV6-5, the J gene TRBJ1-1, with 9 bases that match TRBD1. The length of the CDR3 is 15 residues. With 5 bases clipped from V and 1 base from J, the junction kept 5 bases outside the gene matches. Germline CDR1 is MNHEY and CDR2 is SVGAGI. Written as DNA, the CDR3 is TGTGCCAGCAGTCGGACAGGGGCCCGGAACACTGAAGCTTTCTTT. Amino acids: CASSRTGARNTEAFF.

As DNA, the CDR3 is TGTGCCAGCAGCCGAGCGTACAGGGACGGCTACACCTTC. Its protein is CASSRAYRDGYTF. The chain joins TRBV5-4 to TRBJ1-2; the D gene is possibly TRBD1 (6 bases). The CDR3 runs 13 residues. Trimming took 4 bases from V and 8 from J, leaving 15 bases between them. Germline V gene data show CDR1 as SGHNT and CDR2 as YYREEE (reference sequence).

This chain uses TRBV10-3 with TRBJ1-1, with 9 bases that match TRBD1. Germline V gene sequence: CDR1 ENHRY, CDR2 SYGVKD. Trimming at V came to 3 bases and at J to 4 bases, leaving 9 bases not matched to a gene. This CDR3 is built from 16 residues. CDR3 sequence: CAISEGRGQGTTEAFF. CDR3 coding DNA: TGTGCCATCAGTGAAGGGAGGGGACAGGGTACCACTGAAGCTTTCTTT.

V usage is TRBV30 and J usage is TRBJ2-3; possibly TRBD2 for D (7 bases). Per germline, CDR1 GTSNPN and CDR2 SVGIG (reference sequence). Deletions cut 3 bases from V and 4 bases from J, with 11 bases between. This CDR3 has 13 amino acids. This CDR3 reads CAWRGGVADTQYF. The CDR3 DNA follows: TGTGCCTGGAGAGGGGGGGTAGCAGATACGCAGTATTTT. Filled out from reference TRBV30 and TRBJ2-3, the complete variable domain reads SQTIHQWPATLVQPVGSPLSLECTVEGTSNPNLYWYRQAAGRGLQLLFYSVGIGQISSEVPQNLSASRPQDRQFILSSKKLLLSDSGFYLCAWRGGVADTQYFGPGTRLTVL.

V usage is TRBV15 and J usage is TRBJ1-3, with D tentatively TRBD1 (5 bases). Deletions cut 4 bases from V and 0 bases from J, with 10 bases between. The CDR3 consists of 15 residues. CDR1 is LNHNV, CDR2 YYDKDF, per germline (reference sequence). This CDR3 is CATSTGRGSGNTIYF. DNA for the CDR3: TGTGCCACCAGCACTGGTAGGGGCTCTGGAAACACCATATATTTT.

This chain joins TRBV2 and TRBJ2-1; 10 bases line up with TRBD1. With V trimmed by 5 bases and J by 4 bases, 5 bases remained unmatched. The length of the CDR3 is 15 residues. CDR1 and CDR2 from the germline V gene are SNHLY and FYNNEI. In DNA, the CDR3 is TGTGCCAGCAGTCAAGACAGGGGGCCTTACAATGAGCAGTTCTTC. This translates into CASSQDRGPYNEQFF.

This chain joins TRBV6-1 and TRBJ2-5, with D perhaps matching TRBD2 (7 bases). The germline gives CDR1 MNHNS, CDR2 SASEGT. CDR3 length: 15 amino acids. Between the trimmed V and J ends, which lost 7 bases and 5 bases, there was a span of 20 bases. The CDR3 DNA is TGTGCCAGCACGGGCAGTACAGGGAGGGAGGAGACCCAGTACTTC. Its protein is CASTGSTGREETQYF.

This clone came up once. This sequence joins TRBV29-1 and TRBJ1-1; D remains unclear. The CDR3 sequence is 13 residues long. Trimming took off 4 bases at V and 1 base at J, with 10 bases between the two ends. The V gene's germline CDR1 is SQVTM and CDR2 ANQGSEA. In nucleotides, the CDR3 is TGCAGCGTTGCAAGTCAGCCGAACACTGAAGCTTTCTTT. Protein sequence: CSVASQPNTEAFF.

The J gene is TRBJ2-5, the V gene TRBV29-1; D gene uncertain. Deletions cut 0 bases from V and 9 bases from J, with 11 bases between. Germline V gene data show CDR1 as SQVTM and CDR2 as ANQGSEA. There are 12 residues in the CDR3. CDR3 nucleotide sequence: TGCAGCGTTGAAGAGAGTGCTAGAGCCCAGTACTTC. It is translated as CSVEESARAQYF.

The V gene is TRBV30, the J gene TRBJ2-3; 8 bases map to TRBD2. CDR1 and CDR2 from the germline V gene are GTSNPN and SVGIG (reference sequence). Germline trimming cut 2 bases from V and 0 bases from J; bases unmatched to any gene: 4. The CDR3 loop spans 15 amino acids. Written as DNA, the CDR3 is TGTGCCTGGAGTAGCGGGGGAGCTAGCACAGATACGCAGTATTTT. Translated, it gives CAWSSGGASTDTQYF.